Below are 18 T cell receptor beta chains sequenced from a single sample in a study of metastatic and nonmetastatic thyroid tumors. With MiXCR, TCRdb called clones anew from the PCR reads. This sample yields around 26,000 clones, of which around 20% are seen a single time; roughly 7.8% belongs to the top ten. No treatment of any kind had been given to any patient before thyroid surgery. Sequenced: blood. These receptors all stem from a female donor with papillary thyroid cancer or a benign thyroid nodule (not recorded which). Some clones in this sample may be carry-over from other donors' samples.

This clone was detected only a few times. DNA for the CDR3: TGTGCCAGCAGGTCCCGGGGCTCCGACCGGGCCCAGCATTTT. It encodes CASRSRGSDRAQHF. The chain combines TRBV12-3 or TRBV12-4 with TRBJ1-5, with a weak D call TRBD1 (5 bases). The V end lost 6 bases, the J end lost 11 bases, and 20 bases lay between the germline ends. The CDR3 length is 14 residues.

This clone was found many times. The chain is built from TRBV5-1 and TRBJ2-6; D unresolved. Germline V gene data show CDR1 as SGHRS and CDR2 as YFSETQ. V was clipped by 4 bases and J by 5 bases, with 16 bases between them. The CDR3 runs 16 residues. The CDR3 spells CASSPEQMARANVLTF. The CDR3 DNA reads TGCGCCAGCAGCCCCGAGCAGATGGCAAGGGCCAACGTCCTGACTTTC.

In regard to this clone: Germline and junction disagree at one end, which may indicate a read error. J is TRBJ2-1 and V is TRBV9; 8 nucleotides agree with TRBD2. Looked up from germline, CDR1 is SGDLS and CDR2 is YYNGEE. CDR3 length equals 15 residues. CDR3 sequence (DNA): TGTGCCAGCAGCGTAGTACCCAGCGGGAGTAATGAGCAGTTGTTC. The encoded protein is CASSVVPSGSNEQLF.

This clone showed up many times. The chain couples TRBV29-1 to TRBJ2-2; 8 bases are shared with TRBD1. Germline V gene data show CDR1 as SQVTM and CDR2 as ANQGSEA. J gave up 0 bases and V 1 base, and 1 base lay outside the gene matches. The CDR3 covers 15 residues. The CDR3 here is CSVEGGQANTGELFF. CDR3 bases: TGCAGCGTTGAAGGGGGACAGGCGAACACCGGGGAGCTGTTTTTT.

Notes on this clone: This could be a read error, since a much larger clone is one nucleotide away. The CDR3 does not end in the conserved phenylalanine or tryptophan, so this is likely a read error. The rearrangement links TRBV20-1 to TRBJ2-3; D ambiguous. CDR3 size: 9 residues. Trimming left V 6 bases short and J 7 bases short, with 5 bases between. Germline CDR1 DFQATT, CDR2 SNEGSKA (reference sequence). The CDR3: CSAGNTQYL. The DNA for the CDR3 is TGCAGTGCGGGAAATACGCAGTATTTG.

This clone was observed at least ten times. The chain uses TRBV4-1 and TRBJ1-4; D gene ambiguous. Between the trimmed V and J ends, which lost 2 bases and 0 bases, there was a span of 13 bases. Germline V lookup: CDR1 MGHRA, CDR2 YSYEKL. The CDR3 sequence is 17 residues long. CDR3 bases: TGCGCCAGCAGCCAACCCGTTGACGGCACAACTAATGAAAAACTGTTTTTT. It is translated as CASSQPVDGTTNEKLFF.

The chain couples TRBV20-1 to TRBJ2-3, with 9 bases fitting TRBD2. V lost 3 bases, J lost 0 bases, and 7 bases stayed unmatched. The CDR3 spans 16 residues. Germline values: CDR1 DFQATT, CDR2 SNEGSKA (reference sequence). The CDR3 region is CSARRPSGNSTDTQYF. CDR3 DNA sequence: TGCAGTGCTAGGAGACCTAGCGGGAATAGCACAGATACGCAGTATTTT.

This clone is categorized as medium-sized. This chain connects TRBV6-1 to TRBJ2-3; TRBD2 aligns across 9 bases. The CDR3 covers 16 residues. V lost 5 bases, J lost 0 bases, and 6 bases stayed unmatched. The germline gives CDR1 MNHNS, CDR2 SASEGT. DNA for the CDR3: TGTGCCAGCAGTAAAACTAGCGGGCATAGCACAGATACGCAGTATTTT. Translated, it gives CASSKTSGHSTDTQYF.

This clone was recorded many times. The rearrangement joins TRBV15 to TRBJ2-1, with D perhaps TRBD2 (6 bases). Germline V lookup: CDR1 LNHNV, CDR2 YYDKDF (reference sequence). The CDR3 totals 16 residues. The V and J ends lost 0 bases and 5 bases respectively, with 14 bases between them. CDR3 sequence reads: CATSRDQGASDNEQFF. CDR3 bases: TGTGCCACCAGCAGAGATCAAGGGGCTAGCGACAATGAGCAGTTCTTC.

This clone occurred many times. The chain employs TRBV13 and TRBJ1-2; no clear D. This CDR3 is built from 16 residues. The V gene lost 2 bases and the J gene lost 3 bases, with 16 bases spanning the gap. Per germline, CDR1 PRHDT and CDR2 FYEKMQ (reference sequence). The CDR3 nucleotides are TGTGCCAGCAGCTTATCAGCCGACACGTCATACTATGGCTACACCTTC. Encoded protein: CASSLSADTSYYGYTF.

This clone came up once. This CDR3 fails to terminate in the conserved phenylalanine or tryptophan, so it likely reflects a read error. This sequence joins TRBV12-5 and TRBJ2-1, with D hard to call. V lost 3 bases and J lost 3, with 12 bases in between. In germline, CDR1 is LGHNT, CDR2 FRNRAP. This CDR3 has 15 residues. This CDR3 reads CASGLQARFYNEQFC. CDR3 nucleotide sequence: TGTGCTAGTGGTTTACAAGCTCGATTCTACAATGAGCAGTTCTGC.

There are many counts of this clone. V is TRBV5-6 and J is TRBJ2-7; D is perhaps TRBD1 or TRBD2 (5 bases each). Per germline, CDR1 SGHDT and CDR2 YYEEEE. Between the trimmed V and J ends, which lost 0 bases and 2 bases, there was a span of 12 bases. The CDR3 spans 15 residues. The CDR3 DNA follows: TGTGCCAGCAGCTTGGACGGGGACGTAACCTACGAGCAGTACTTC. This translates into CASSLDGDVTYEQYF.

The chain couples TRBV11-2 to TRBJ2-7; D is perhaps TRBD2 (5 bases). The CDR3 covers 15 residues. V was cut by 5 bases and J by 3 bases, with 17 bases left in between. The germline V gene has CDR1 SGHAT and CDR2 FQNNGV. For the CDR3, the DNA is TGTGCCAGCAGCCAGCCGGGAATAGGGTACTACGAGCAGTACTTC. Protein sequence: CASSQPGIGYYEQYF.

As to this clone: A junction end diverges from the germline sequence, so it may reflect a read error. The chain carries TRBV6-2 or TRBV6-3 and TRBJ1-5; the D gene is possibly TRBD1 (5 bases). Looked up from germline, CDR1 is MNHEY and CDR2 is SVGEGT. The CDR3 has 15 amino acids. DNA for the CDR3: TGTGCTAGCAGTTACCGTGGGGCCAGCAATCATCCCCAGCATTTT. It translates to CASSYRGASNHPQHF.

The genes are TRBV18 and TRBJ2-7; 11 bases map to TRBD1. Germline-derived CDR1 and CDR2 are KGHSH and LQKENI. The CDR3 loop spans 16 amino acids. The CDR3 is CPSLSLGQGAVYEQYV. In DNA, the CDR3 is TGTCCCAGCCTTTCCCTTGGACAGGGGGCGGTATACGAGCAGTACGTC.

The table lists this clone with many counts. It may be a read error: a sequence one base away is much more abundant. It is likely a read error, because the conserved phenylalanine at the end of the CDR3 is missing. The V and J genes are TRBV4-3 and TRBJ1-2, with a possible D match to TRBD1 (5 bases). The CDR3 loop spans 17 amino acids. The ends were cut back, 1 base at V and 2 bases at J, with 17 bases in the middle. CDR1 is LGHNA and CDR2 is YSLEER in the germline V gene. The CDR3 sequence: CASSQGVRKGLNYGYTS. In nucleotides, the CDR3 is TGCGCCAGCAGCCAAGGGGTACGGAAGGGACTCAACTATGGCTACACCTCC.

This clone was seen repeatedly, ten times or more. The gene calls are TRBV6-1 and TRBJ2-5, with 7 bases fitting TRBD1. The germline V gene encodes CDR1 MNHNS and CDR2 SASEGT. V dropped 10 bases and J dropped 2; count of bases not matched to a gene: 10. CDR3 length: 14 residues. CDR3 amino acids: CAIIGGRGQETQYF. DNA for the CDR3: TGTGCCATCATAGGGGGCAGGGGGCAAGAGACCCAGTACTTC.

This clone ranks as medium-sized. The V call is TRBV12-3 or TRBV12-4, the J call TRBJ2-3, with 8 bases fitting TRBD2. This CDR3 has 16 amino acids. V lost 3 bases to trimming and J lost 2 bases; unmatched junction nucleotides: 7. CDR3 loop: CASSLVAGPDTDTQYF. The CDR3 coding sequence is TGTGCCAGCAGTTTGGTAGCGGGACCCGACACAGATACGCAGTATTTT.